A selection of T cell receptor beta chains follows, all from one sample in a study of naive and memory T cell subsets. TCRdb called the UMI-ligation and nested PCR reads again in MiXCR, with one record for every CDR3 protein. This sample has approximately 150,000 distinct CDR3 sequences, with 22% found just once. The sample was naive CD4+ T cells from blood. Receptor source: a human donor in good health. CDR3s include the opening cysteine and the closing phenylalanine or tryptophan. A D gene is named only where the DNA matches it firmly. Some rows mark clone size as missing; the rest say once, few, many or name a class of expanded clone.

few	TRBD1	TRBV6-2/TRBV6-3	TRBJ2-7	TGTGCCAGCAGCTGGGACAGGGACCAACCAAGGATCTCCTACGAGCAGTACTTC	CASSWDRDQPRISYEQYF
many	NA	TRBV5-1	TRBJ2-1	TGCGCCAGCAGCATGGGGCACGCGAACAATGAGCAGTTCTTC	CASSMGHANNEQFF
NA	TRBD1	TRBV6-6	TRBJ1-5	TGTGCATCAAGGGGACAGTCATCAAATCAGCCCCAGCATTTT	CASRGQSSNQPQHF
few	TRBD1	TRBV29-1	TRBJ1-1	TGCAGCACACGGGGAGGGGGCAACACTGAAGCTTTCTTT	CSTRGGGNTEAFF
few	NA	TRBV28	TRBJ2-7	TGTGCCAGCAGTTTAACGGGCGTCTCCTACGAGCAGTACTTC	CASSLTGVSYEQYF
NA	NA	TRBV28	TRBJ2-2	TGTGCCAGCAGTACTAGCCGTGGGGGAGCTACGGACACCGGGGAGCTGTTTTTT	CASSTSRGGATDTGELFF
NA	NA	TRBV28	TRBJ2-3	TGTGCCAGCAGCCTTAGGGCGGTAGATACGCAGTATTTT	CASSLRAVDTQYF
NA	TRBD2	TRBV25-1	TRBJ2-3	TGTGCCAGCGCGCTAGCGGGAGAAGGCGGTACGCAGTATTTT	CASALAGEGGTQYF
few	TRBD2	TRBV6-2/TRBV6-3	TRBJ2-4	TGTGCCAGCAGTTACTCGACCATCGTGACTAGCGGGAAGCGGGCGGCCAAAAACATTCAGTACTTC	CASSYSTIVTSGKRAAKNIQYF
few	NA	TRBV3-1	TRBJ2-1	TGTGCCAGCAGCCCCTCTAGACTAGTCGGCAATGAGCAGTTCTTC	CASSPSRLVGNEQFF
NA	NA	TRBV6-2/TRBV6-3	TRBJ1-5	TGTGCCAGCAGCTCCTGGACCGGAATCGGGGGCAATCAGCCCCAGCATTTT	CASSSWTGIGGNQPQHF
NA	NA	TRBV20-1	TRBJ2-7	TGCAGTGCTGCCAAGACCTCCGAGCAGTACTTC	CSAAKTSEQYF
few	TRBD2	TRBV12-3/TRBV12-4	TRBJ2-2	TGTGCCAGCAGTTTAGGGGGCGGGAGTGGTACCGGGGAGCTGTTTTTT	CASSLGGGSGTGELFF
few	TRBD2	TRBV7-9	TRBJ2-2	TGTGCCAGCAGCATCCGAGCGGGAGACGTATTTGGGGAGCTGTTTTTT	CASSIRAGDVFGELFF
NA	NA	TRBV20-1	TRBJ2-2	TGCAGTGCCAGTCCTCCCGGACGGAACACCGGGGAGCTGTTTTTT	CSASPPGRNTGELFF
NA	TRBD1	TRBV15	TRBJ1-1	TGTGCCACCAGCGGACAGGGGGTGCTCACTGAAGCTTTCTTT	CATSGQGVLTEAFF
NA	NA	TRBV12-3/TRBV12-4	TRBJ1-5	TGTGCCAGCAGTCTCAGGGGAGGGGTGCAGCCCCAGCATTTT	CASSLRGGVQPQHF
NA	NA	TRBV10-3	TRBJ1-2	TGTGCCATCAGTGAGTCTCAGGGCGGTCACTATGGCTACACCTTC	CAISESQGGHYGYTF
NA	TRBD2	TRBV6-2/TRBV6-3	TRBJ2-1	TGTGCCAGCAGTTGGGCTCCGGGACTAGCGGGGAGCTCCTACAATGAGCAGTTCTTC	CASSWAPGLAGSSYNEQFF
NA	NA	TRBV7-8	TRBJ1-6	TGTGCCAGCAGCCCCCGGAGATTACGGGATTCACCCCTCCACTTT	CASSPRRLRDSPLHF
few	TRBD1	TRBV28	TRBJ2-3	TGTGCCAGCAGCCCTGGGACAGCCGCCACAGATACGCAGTATTTT	CASSPGTAATDTQYF
many	TRBD2	TRBV24-1	TRBJ2-1	TGTGCCACCAGTGGGACCACTAGCGGGAGAGGCGAGCAGTTCTTC	CATSGTTSGRGEQFF
few	NA	TRBV29-1	TRBJ2-4	TGCAGCGGGGGGGCGAGCAAAAACATTCAGTACTTC	CSGGASKNIQYF
NA	TRBD2	TRBV4-3	TRBJ2-7	TGCGCCAGCAGCCTGACTAGCGCGGCCTACGAGCAGTACTTC	CASSLTSAAYEQYF
many	NA	TRBV18	TRBJ1-1	TGCGCCAGCAGCCAGGGTTTGAACACTGAAGCTTTCTTT	CASSQGLNTEAFF
few	NA	TRBV6-5	TRBJ2-1	TGTGCCAGCAGACACCGCGGGCAGCCCTACAATGAGCAGTTCTTC	CASRHRGQPYNEQFF
NA	NA	TRBV28	TRBJ2-7	TGTGCCATATTAAAGGGACATCCCTACGAGCAGTACTTC	CAILKGHPYEQYF
few	TRBD1	TRBV12-3/TRBV12-4	TRBJ1-1	TGTGCCAGCAGTTTACAGACAGGGGTCCCTGAAGCTTTCTTT	CASSLQTGVPEAFF
few	TRBD2	TRBV7-2	TRBJ2-5	TGTGCCAGCAGCTTATCCGGGAGGAAGGAGACCCAGTACTTC	CASSLSGRKETQYF
few	TRBD1	TRBV25-1	TRBJ1-4	TGTGCCAGCAGGGCTCCGGGACAGGGTGGAAAACTGTTTTTT	CASRAPGQGGKLFF
few	TRBD2	TRBV6-6	TRBJ2-1	TGTGCCAGCAGTTCCCAAAGACCCGGGACTAGCGGGAGGTTGTACAATGAGCAGTTCTTC	CASSSQRPGTSGRLYNEQFF
many	NA	TRBV7-3	TRBJ1-1	TGTGCCAGCAGCTTAAATCGGCCAGGGCAGAACACTGAAGCTTTCTTT	CASSLNRPGQNTEAFF
many	NA	TRBV10-3	TRBJ2-7	TGTGCCATCAGTGGGACCGCTACCTACGAGCAGTACTTC	CAISGTATYEQYF
few	NA	TRBV6-2/TRBV6-3	TRBJ2-7	TGTGCCAGCAGTTACTCGAATGGTTGGGGCCCCCAGAACGAGCAGTACTTC	CASSYSNGWGPQNEQYF
many	NA	TRBV20-1	TRBJ2-2	TGCAGTGCTAGAGATCTAAGGTGGAACACCGGGGAGCTGTTTTTT	CSARDLRWNTGELFF
many	NA	TRBV7-2	TRBJ2-7	TGTGCCAGCAGTTTAGTTTACGAGCAGTACTTC	CASSLVYEQYF
once	NA	TRBV29-1	TRBJ1-1	TGCAGCGTCAGGGGTAGCACTGAAGCTTTCTTT	CSVRGSTEAFF
once	NA	TRBV27	TRBJ2-7	TGTGCCAGCAGCATAATCAAACCCGCCGGAGCGTCCGAGCAGTACTTC	CASSIIKPAGASEQYF
few	NA	TRBV5-1	TRBJ1-1	TGCGCCAGCAGCTTGGACTGGGTGATGAACACTGAAGCTTTCTTT	CASSLDWVMNTEAFF
NA	NA	TRBV3-1	TRBJ2-1	TGTGCCAGCAGCCAAGATCGAGGACTTGGCCAGTTAGGTGCTCGCGGGCAGTTCTTC	CASSQDRGLGQLGARGQFF
few	NA	TRBV29-1	TRBJ2-5	TGCAGCGGGAAAACAGGGATGCGAGAGACCCAGTACTTC	CSGKTGMRETQYF
NA	NA	TRBV27	TRBJ2-7	TGTGCCAGCAGTTTATTGGGCAGTAAAAAGTACGAGCAGTACTTC	CASSLLGSKKYEQYF